One and the same sample provided the 12 T cell receptor beta chains below, sequenced in a study of blood T cell repertoires in COVID-19. Sequencing used immunoSEQ multiplex PCR; TCRdb keeps in-frame clones, though not all of them. The sample consists of approximately 300,000 clones, around 90% of them appearing once. Sample: peripheral blood. The receptors originated from a woman under 40 with COVID-19, enrolled during active disease.

The J gene is TRBJ1-2, the V gene TRBV29-1, with D perhaps TRBD1 (5 bases). The CDR3 has 14 residues. V shed 6 bases and J shed 6 bases, with 20 bases lying between them. Germline assignment: CDR1 SQVTM and CDR2 ANQGSEA. CDR3 sequence (DNA): TGCAGCGTGGCGGGGTTTTTGGGGGTTGATGGCTACACCTTC. Translating gives CSVAGFLGVDGYTF.

The V and J genes are TRBV15 and TRBJ1-5; possibly TRBD1 for D (5 bases). V was shortened by 9 bases and J by 5 bases, with 11 bases between the two germline ends. Germline CDR1 LNHNV, CDR2 YYDKDF (reference sequence). CDR3 size: 12 residues. As DNA, the CDR3 is TGTGCCACTCACAGGAGCCATCAGCCCCAGCATTTT. Amino acids: CATHRSHQPQHF.

The V and J genes are TRBV30 and TRBJ2-1, with a weak D call TRBD2 (6 bases). The V end lost 7 bases, the J end lost 2 bases, and 18 bases lay between the germline ends. The CDR3 spans 15 residues. Germline assignment: CDR1 GTSNPN and CDR2 SVGIG (reference sequence). CDR3 DNA: TGTGCCTCAACGCCCCCCGAGCGGGCCTACAATGAGCAGTTCTTC. Residues: CASTPPERAYNEQFF.

The J gene is TRBJ2-2, the V gene TRBV4-1, with TRBD2 matching 8 bases. V trimming: 6 bases; J trimming: 2 bases; junction bases outside the gene matches: 11. This CDR3 is 17 amino acids long. CDR1 MGHRA and CDR2 YSYEKL come from the germline V gene. CDR3 nucleotide sequence: TGCGCCAGCAGAGCCAGGTTCAGCGGGAGTAACACCGGGGAGCTGTTTTTT. Translated: CASRARFSGSNTGELFF.

J is TRBJ2-2 and V is TRBV9, with a tentative D call TRBD1 (6 bases). With 2 bases removed from V and 3 bases from J, the gap between germline ends came to 11 bases. The V gene's germline CDR1 is SGDLS and CDR2 YYNGEE. The CDR3 is 15 residues long. The CDR3 nucleotides are TGTGCCAGCAGCGTTCTGGACAGTTACACCGGGGAGCTGTTTTTT. Translation gives CASSVLDSYTGELFF.

This rearrangement joins TRBV6-1 to TRBJ2-7; possible D gene TRBD1, 6 bases. Germline CDR1 and CDR2: MNHNS and SASEGT. V was cut by 3 bases and J by 3 bases, with 9 bases left in between. This CDR3 has 13 residues. The CDR3 nucleotides read TGTGCCAGCAGTGACAACAGGGACTACGAGCAGTACTTC. Protein: CASSDNRDYEQYF.

The chain uses TRBV29-1 and TRBJ1-2; TRBD1 matches 9 bases. V was pared by 5 bases and J by 4 bases, with 11 bases of the junction left unmatched. There are 15 residues in the CDR3. Germline values: CDR1 SQVTM, CDR2 ANQGSEA. This CDR3 reads CSVQGPGQGSYGYTF. The CDR3, as DNA: TGCAGCGTTCAGGGACCGGGACAGGGAAGCTATGGCTACACCTTC.

This clone is a singleton in its sample. This sequence joins TRBV19 and TRBJ1-1; D is unresolved. The CDR3 length is 13 residues. CDR1 is LNHDA and CDR2 is SQIVND in the germline V gene (reference sequence). Trimming took off 1 base at V and 8 bases at J, with 11 bases between the two ends. As DNA, the CDR3 is TGTGCCAGTAGTATAGGTCCAGGTGCGGAAGCTTTCTTT. The encoded protein is CASSIGPGAEAFF.

CDR3 sequence (DNA): TGCGCCAGCCTAGCGGGAGGTCCCACAGATACGCAGTATTTT. Its translation is CASLAGGPTDTQYF. J is TRBJ2-3 and V is TRBV5-1, with TRBD2 matching over 11 bases. The CDR3 runs 14 residues. Germline V gene data show CDR1 as SGHRS and CDR2 as YFSETQ. The junction had 3 bases not matched to a gene; V was cut back by 7 bases and J by 2 bases. The variable domain in full, completed from reference TRBV5-1 and TRBJ2-3, reads KAGVTQTPRYLIKTRGQQVTLSCSPISGHRSVSWYQQTPGQGLQFLFEYFSETQRNKGNFPGRFSGRQFSNSRSEMNVSTLELGDSALYLCASLAGGPTDTQYFGPGTRLTVL.

V and J are TRBV19 and TRBJ2-7; maybe TRBD2 (6 bases). From germline, CDR1 is LNHDA and CDR2 SQIVND (reference sequence). The V end lost 4 bases, the J end lost 4 bases, and 14 bases lay between the germline ends. This CDR3 has 14 residues. Written as DNA, the CDR3 is TGTGCCAGTAGTACGGCGGGGTTTCGGTACGAGCAGTACTTC. It translates to CASSTAGFRYEQYF. The variable domain in full, with the rest retrieved from reference TRBV19 and TRBJ2-7, is DGGITQSPKYLFRKEGQNVTLSCEQNLNHDAMYWYRQDPGQGLRLIYYSQIVNDFQKGDIAEGYSVSREKKESFPLTVTSAQKNPTAFYLCASSTAGFRYEQYFGPGTRLTVT.

J is TRBJ2-3 and V is TRBV5-1; 7 bases line up with TRBD1. The junction had 6 bases not matched to a gene; V was cut back by 4 bases and J by 1 base. Germline V gene lookup returns CDR1 SGHRS and CDR2 YFSETQ. This CDR3 has 15 residues. CDR3 in DNA: TGCGCCAGCAGCCCCGTAGGACAGGGCACAGATACGCAGTATTTT. This translates into CASSPVGQGTDTQYF.

The chain employs TRBV27 and TRBJ2-3, with D tentatively TRBD1 (5 bases). The germline gives CDR1 MNHEY, CDR2 SMNVEV (reference sequence). V shed 4 bases and J shed 3 bases, with 11 bases lying between them. This CDR3 has 14 amino acids. The CDR3 DNA sequence: TGTGCCAGCAGTTCTGGGCCAGGGACAGATACGCAGTATTTT. Translated, it gives CASSSGPGTDTQYF.